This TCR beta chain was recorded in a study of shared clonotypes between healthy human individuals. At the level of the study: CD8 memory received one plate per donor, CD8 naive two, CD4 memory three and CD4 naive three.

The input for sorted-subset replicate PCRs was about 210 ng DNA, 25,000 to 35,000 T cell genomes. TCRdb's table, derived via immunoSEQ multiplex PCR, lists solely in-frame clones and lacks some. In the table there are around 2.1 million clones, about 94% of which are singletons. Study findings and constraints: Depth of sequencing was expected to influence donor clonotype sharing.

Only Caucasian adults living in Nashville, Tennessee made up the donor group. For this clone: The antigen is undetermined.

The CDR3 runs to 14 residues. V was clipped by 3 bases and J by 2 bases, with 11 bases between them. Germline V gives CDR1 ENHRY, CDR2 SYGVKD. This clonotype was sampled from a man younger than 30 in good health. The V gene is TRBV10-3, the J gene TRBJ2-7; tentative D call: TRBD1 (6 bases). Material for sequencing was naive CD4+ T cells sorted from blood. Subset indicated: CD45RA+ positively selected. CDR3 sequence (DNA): TGTGCCATCAGTGACAGGGGAGACACCTACGAGCAGTACTTC. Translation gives CAISDRGDTYEQYF.